Below are 3 T cell receptor beta chains sequenced from a single sample in a study of CD4 T cells in relation to SARS-CoV-2 and coronaviruses. Some clones are missing from TCRdb's copy, which holds only in-frame ones; the method was immunoSEQ multiplex PCR. The table shows about 21,000 clones, with roughly 80% occurring only once. Their recognized antigens are unknown. Before the COVID-19 pandemic, during about 2011-2019, CD4+ T cells were taken from unexposed donors. CD4+ T cells were isolated from the cells after about 11 days of culture. Sequences were obtained from CD4+ T cells from PBMCs, cultured in vitro. The receptor source for this set is a human donor in good health.

This clone has only one observation. This chain uses TRBV18 with TRBJ2-1; TRBD2 matches at 7 bases. CDR3 length: 16 residues. Germline CDR1 KGHSH, CDR2 LQKENI. With 0 bases clipped from V and 9 bases from J, the junction kept 11 bases outside the gene matches. CDR3: CASSPPYSGQQGEQFF. The CDR3 coding sequence is TGTGCCAGCTCACCACCGTATAGCGGGCAGCAGGGTGAGCAGTTCTTC.

This clone appeared a few times. This chain links TRBV19 with TRBJ1-2, with D tentatively TRBD1 (5 bases). The CDR3 has 12 amino acids. Germline lookup yields CDR1 LNHDA and CDR2 SQIVND (reference sequence). V was pared by 4 bases and J by 7 bases, with 10 bases between. The CDR3 region is CASSTAGGGYTF. CDR3 bases: TGTGCCAGTAGTACCGCGGGGGGTGGCTACACCTTC.

The chain carries TRBV5-1 and TRBJ1-3; perhaps TRBD1 as D (6 bases). V was cut by 4 bases and J by 0 bases, with 11 bases left in between. This CDR3 comprises 15 residues. Germline V gene sequence: CDR1 SGHRS, CDR2 YFSETQ. The CDR3 DNA is TGCGCCAGCAGCCGGGACACCGGCTCTGGAAACACCATATATTTT. This encodes CASSRDTGSGNTIYF.